One sample yielded the 23 T cell receptor beta chains listed below, sequenced in a study of blood T cells in healthy people across ages. Sample-barcoded 5' priming and a J-beta primer mix drove a second PCR of roughly 7 to 11 cycles. TCRdb analysed the 5' RACE reads with MiXCR anew, one entry per CDR3 protein. Of around 780,000 distinct CDR3 sequences listed, roughly three fifths are singletons. Input material: blood. Every receptor here comes from a man in his forties in good health.

A few counts support this clonotype. This chain connects TRBV29-1 to TRBJ2-7; D is tentatively TRBD1 or TRBD2 (6 bases each). V was shortened by 6 bases and J by 3 bases, with 12 bases between the two germline ends. The CDR3 contains 12 residues. From germline, CDR1 is SQVTM and CDR2 ANQGSEA. As DNA, the CDR3 is TGCAGCGTCACTGAGGGGGGCTACGAGCAGTACTTC. It encodes CSVTEGGYEQYF.

V gene TRBV30 combines with J gene TRBJ1-6, with D possibly being TRBD1 (5 bases). Germline V CDR1 and CDR2: GTSNPN, SVGIG (reference sequence). CDR3 length: 12 amino acids. V was pared by 5 bases and J by 10 bases, with 12 bases between. CDR3 nucleotides: TGTGCCTGGTGCTCAGGGCAATCACCCCTCCACTTT. It encodes CAWCSGQSPLHF.

This clonotype turned up a few times. The chain uses TRBV7-8 and TRBJ2-1, with 7 bases matching TRBD1. CDR3 length: 12 amino acids. The ends lost 11 bases at V and 8 bases at J; junction bases unmatched: 9. Germline CDR1 SGHVS, CDR2 FQNEAQ. This CDR3 is CAGTGQNDEQFF. The CDR3 region has the DNA TGTGCCGGAACGGGACAGAACGATGAGCAGTTCTTC.

The chain employs TRBV28 and TRBJ2-6; possible D gene TRBD1, 6 bases. Trimming removed 10 bases at V and 1 base at J, with 14 bases between. CDR3 length: 15 residues. From germline, CDR1 is MDHEN and CDR2 SYDVKM. CDR3 amino acids: CATRGVRSGANVLTF. For the CDR3, the DNA is TGTGCCACCAGGGGAGTTAGGTCTGGGGCCAACGTCCTGACTTTC.

The CDR3 DNA follows: TGTGCCAGCAGTTGGGCCTTGGACAGCCGTACATCAGATACGCAGTATTTT. Amino acid sequence: CASSWALDSRTSDTQYF. The genes are TRBV7-9 and TRBJ2-3, with TRBD1 as a possible D gene (6 bases). This CDR3 is built from 17 residues. Trimming removed 6 bases at V and 4 bases at J, with 23 bases between. CDR1 and CDR2 from the germline V gene are SEHNR and FQNEAQ (reference sequence).

The rearrangement uses TRBV27 and TRBJ2-7, with 7 bases that match TRBD2. Germline lookup yields CDR1 MNHEY and CDR2 SMNVEV (reference sequence). The CDR3 consists of 16 residues. The junction had 11 bases not matched to a gene; V was cut back by 3 bases and J by 3 bases. The CDR3 sequence is CASSLGPGGKNYEQYF. The CDR3 DNA is TGTGCCAGCAGTTTGGGCCCCGGGGGGAAAAACTACGAGCAGTACTTC.

The chain combines TRBV20-1 with TRBJ2-1; D call uncertain. The germline V gene encodes CDR1 DFQATT and CDR2 SNEGSKA (reference sequence). The CDR3 totals 13 residues. V lost 6 bases to trimming and J lost 10 bases, with 19 bases between them. CDR3 sequence reads: CSAPTSPGYEQFF. CDR3 in DNA: TGCAGTGCCCCGACCAGCCCGGGCTACGAGCAGTTCTTC.

The chain links TRBV5-4 to TRBJ1-1, with D perhaps matching TRBD1 (5 bases). Trimming took 0 bases from V and 0 from J, leaving 12 bases between them. The CDR3 is 16 amino acids. In germline, CDR1 is SGHNT, CDR2 YYREEE (reference sequence). CDR3 coding DNA: TGTGCCAGCAGCTTGGCCGCAGGGAGAATGAACACTGAAGCTTTCTTT. It translates to CASSLAAGRMNTEAFF.

In its sample, this clonotype was seen a few times. V gene TRBV5-1 combines with J gene TRBJ2-6; a possible D gene is TRBD1 (5 bases). This CDR3 spans 19 amino acids. CDR1 SGHRS and CDR2 YFSETQ come from the germline V gene. Trimming left V 3 bases short and J 0 bases short, with 19 bases between. DNA for the CDR3: TGCGCCAGCAGCTCTTTCCAGGACACCAAGAACTCTGGGGCCAACGTCCTGACTTTC. Amino acid sequence: CASSSFQDTKNSGANVLTF.

The chain uses TRBV2 and TRBJ1-5; 9 bases map to TRBD1. The V gene end was trimmed by 6 bases and the J gene end by 6 bases; junction bases not matched to a gene: 6. CDR3 length: 14 residues. The germline V gene encodes CDR1 SNHLY and CDR2 FYNNEI. The CDR3: CASRAGQGGQPQHF. The CDR3 coding sequence is TGTGCCAGCAGAGCGGGACAGGGCGGTCAGCCCCAGCATTTT. The full variable domain, in which reference TRBV2 and TRBJ1-5 provide the parts outside the CDR3, is EPEVTQTPSHQVTQMGQEVILRCVPISNHLYFYWYRQILGQKVEFLVSFYNNEISEKSEIFDDQFSVERPDGSNFTLKIRSTKLEDSAMYFCASRAGQGGQPQHFGDGTRLSIL.

This rearrangement joins TRBV20-1 to TRBJ2-6, with D possibly TRBD1 on 5 matching bases. CDR1 and CDR2 from the germline V gene are DFQATT and SNEGSKA (reference sequence). Trimming took 0 bases from V and 0 from J, leaving 12 bases between them. This CDR3 contains 17 residues. CDR3 sequence: CSARDPRQTSGANVLTF. The DNA of the CDR3 is TGCAGTGCTAGAGACCCCCGACAGACCTCTGGGGCCAACGTCCTGACTTTC.

The chain is built from TRBV6-6 and TRBJ2-5; D may be TRBD2 (5 bases). CDR3 length equals 14 residues. Between the trimmed V and J ends, which lost 4 bases and 4 bases, there was a span of 13 bases. Per germline, CDR1 MNHNY and CDR2 SVGAGI (reference sequence). The CDR3 region has the DNA TGTGCCAGCAGTTTCGGCGGGTTTGGAGAGACCCAGTACTTC. This encodes CASSFGGFGETQYF.

CDR3 bases: TGCAGTGCTAGAGACCTAGAGGGGGGGTCCGGGGCCAACGTCCTGACTTTC. It codes for CSARDLEGGSGANVLTF. The chain links TRBV20-1 to TRBJ2-6; D is possibly TRBD2 (7 bases). The CDR3 totals 17 residues. V lost 0 bases to trimming and J lost 4 bases, with 16 bases between them. CDR1 and CDR2 (germline): DFQATT, SNEGSKA (reference sequence).

The chain recombines TRBV6-2 or TRBV6-3 with TRBJ2-7; 7 bases align to TRBD1. Germline CDR1 is MNHEY and CDR2 is SVGEGT. J gave up 0 bases and V 2 bases, and 10 bases lay outside the gene matches. The CDR3 is made up of 17 amino acids. CDR3 nucleotides: TGTGCCAGCAGTTACCGAGACAGGGTCGGCAGCTCCTACGAGCAGTACTTC. This gives the protein CASSYRDRVGSSYEQYF.

The V gene is TRBV20-1, the J gene TRBJ1-1; D gene unclear. Germline values: CDR1 DFQATT, CDR2 SNEGSKA (reference sequence). The CDR3 length is 13 residues. With 2 bases removed from V and 1 base from J, the gap between germline ends came to 8 bases. CDR3 in amino acids: CSARRPQNTEAFF. In DNA, the CDR3 is TGCAGTGCTAGAAGGCCCCAGAACACTGAAGCTTTCTTT.

This clonotype was counted only a few times. This chain uses TRBV3-1 with TRBJ2-5; D unresolved. The CDR3 sequence is 12 residues long. Germline CDR1 reads LGHDT; CDR2 reads YNNKEL (reference sequence). Trimming cost V 2 bases and J 4 bases, with 5 bases left between them. CDR3 DNA: TGTGCCAGCAGCCAATCCGCAGAGACCCAGTACTTC. It encodes CASSQSAETQYF.

This clonotype was picked up one time. J is TRBJ2-7 and V is TRBV24-1; no clear D. CDR3 length: 15 amino acids. CDR1 and CDR2 (germline): KGHDR, SFDVKD. V lost 4 bases, J lost 7 bases, and 19 bases lay in between. In DNA, the CDR3 is TGTGCCACCAGTGAGCCCTCAGGTTGGCTCAATGAGCAGTACTTC. Translation: CATSEPSGWLNEQYF.

V usage is TRBV7-3 and J usage is TRBJ2-1; 14 positions match TRBD2. The V and J ends lost 3 bases and 0 bases, in that order; junction bases with no gene match: 1. The CDR3 runs 17 residues. Germline-derived CDR1 and CDR2 are SGHTA and FQGTGA. The CDR3 DNA reads TGTGCCAGCAGCTTCGGGACTAGCGGGAGCTCCTACAATGAGCAGTTCTTC. It is translated as CASSFGTSGSSYNEQFF.

The chain couples TRBV19 to TRBJ2-7, with TRBD1 identical over 8 bases. J gave up 5 bases and V 11 bases, and 8 bases lay outside the gene matches. Germline V gene lookup returns CDR1 LNHDA and CDR2 SQIVND (reference sequence). This CDR3 has 12 residues. CDR3 residues: CASRGQANEQYF. In nucleotides, the CDR3 is TGTGCCTCTAGGGGACAGGCTAACGAGCAGTACTTC.

This clonotype was detected only a few times. This chain links TRBV4-1 with TRBJ2-7; 7 nucleotides align to TRBD1. V dropped 2 bases and J dropped 2; count of bases not matched to a gene: 6. The CDR3 runs to 15 residues. Germline CDR1 reads MGHRA; CDR2 reads YSYEKL. CDR3 in amino acids: CASSQTPTGTYEQYF. In DNA form, the CDR3 reads TGCGCCAGCAGCCAAACGCCGACAGGGACCTACGAGCAGTACTTC.

This chain connects TRBV9 to TRBJ2-1; TRBD1 or TRBD2 may be the D gene (6 bases each). The V gene lost 4 bases and the J gene lost 8 bases, with 22 bases spanning the gap. The CDR3 sequence is 16 residues long. Germline CDR1 SGDLS, CDR2 YYNGEE. CDR3 in DNA: TGTGCCAGCAGCCTAATGGGGGGCAGGGGTTGGGATGAGCAGTTCTTC. This encodes CASSLMGGRGWDEQFF.

The rearrangement joins TRBV3-1 to TRBJ2-7; D unclear. The CDR3 is 14 amino acids. With 8 bases removed from V and 1 base from J, the gap between germline ends came to 15 bases. Germline values: CDR1 LGHDT, CDR2 YNNKEL (reference sequence). CDR3 region: CASGYKGKSYEQYF. Here the CDR3 DNA reads TGTGCCAGCGGGTATAAAGGGAAATCCTACGAGCAGTACTTC.

CDR3 coding DNA: TGTGCCAGCAGGCCAAATCCTAGCGGCAGATACGAGCAGTACTTC. Its protein is CASRPNPSGRYEQYF. This chain links TRBV12-3 or TRBV12-4 with TRBJ2-1, with 7 bases lining up with TRBD2. The tail of the sequence fits TRBJ2-7 better, so the J call may be wrong. The CDR3 length is 15 residues.